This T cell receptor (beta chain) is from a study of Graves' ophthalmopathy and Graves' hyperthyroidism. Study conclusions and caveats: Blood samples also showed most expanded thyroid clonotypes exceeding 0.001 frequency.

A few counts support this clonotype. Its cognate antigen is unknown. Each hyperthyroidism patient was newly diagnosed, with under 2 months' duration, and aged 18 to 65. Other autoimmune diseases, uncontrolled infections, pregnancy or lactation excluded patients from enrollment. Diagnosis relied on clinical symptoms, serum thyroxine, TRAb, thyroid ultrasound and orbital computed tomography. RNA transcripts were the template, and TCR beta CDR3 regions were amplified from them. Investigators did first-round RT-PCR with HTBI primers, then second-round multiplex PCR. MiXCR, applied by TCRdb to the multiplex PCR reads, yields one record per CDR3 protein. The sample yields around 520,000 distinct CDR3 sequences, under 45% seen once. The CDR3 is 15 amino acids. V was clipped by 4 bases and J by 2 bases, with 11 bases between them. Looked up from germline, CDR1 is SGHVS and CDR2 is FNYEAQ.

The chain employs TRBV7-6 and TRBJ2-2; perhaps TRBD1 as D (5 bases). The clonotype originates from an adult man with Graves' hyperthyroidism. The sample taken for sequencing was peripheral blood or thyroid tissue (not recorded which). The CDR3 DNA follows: TGTGCCAGCAGCTCAGACGACAGAAACACCGGGGAGCTGTTTTTT. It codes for CASSSDDRNTGELFF.